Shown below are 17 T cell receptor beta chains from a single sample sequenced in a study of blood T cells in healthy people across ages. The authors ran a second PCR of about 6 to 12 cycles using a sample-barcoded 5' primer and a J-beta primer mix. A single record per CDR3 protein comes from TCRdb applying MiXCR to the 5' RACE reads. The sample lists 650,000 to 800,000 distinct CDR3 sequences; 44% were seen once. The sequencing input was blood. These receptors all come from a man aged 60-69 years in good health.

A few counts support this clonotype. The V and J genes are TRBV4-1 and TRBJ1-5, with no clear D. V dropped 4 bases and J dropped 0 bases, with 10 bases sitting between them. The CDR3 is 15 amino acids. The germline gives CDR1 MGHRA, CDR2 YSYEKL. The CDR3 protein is CASSLGKGSNQPQHF. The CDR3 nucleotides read TGCGCCAGCAGCCTCGGAAAGGGTAGCAATCAGCCCCAGCATTTT.

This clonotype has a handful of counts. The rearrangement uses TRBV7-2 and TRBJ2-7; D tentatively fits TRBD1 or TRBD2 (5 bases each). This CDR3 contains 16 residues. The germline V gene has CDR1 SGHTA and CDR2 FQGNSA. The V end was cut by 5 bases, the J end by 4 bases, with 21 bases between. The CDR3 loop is CASSRTGPGRIYEQYF. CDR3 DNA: TGTGCCAGCAGCCGTACCGGTCCGGGACGGATATACGAGCAGTACTTC.

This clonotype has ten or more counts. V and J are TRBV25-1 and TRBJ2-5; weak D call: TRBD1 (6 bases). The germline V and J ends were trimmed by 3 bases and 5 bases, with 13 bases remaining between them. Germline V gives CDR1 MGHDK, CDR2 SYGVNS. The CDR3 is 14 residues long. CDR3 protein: CASSDTRGVETQYF. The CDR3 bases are TGTGCCAGCAGTGACACCAGGGGAGTTGAGACCCAGTACTTC. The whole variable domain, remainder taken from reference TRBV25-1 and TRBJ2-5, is EADIYQTPRYLVIGTGKKITLECSQTMGHDKMYWYQQDPGMELHLIHYSYGVNSTEKGDLSSESTVSRIRTEHFPLTLESARPSHTSQYLCASSDTRGVETQYFGPGTRLLVL.

CDR3 bases: TGTGCCAGCAGTTCCTTGGCTTCGGATACGCAGTATTTT. It is translated as CASSSLASDTQYF. V and J are TRBV28 and TRBJ2-3, with unresolved D. The CDR3 is 13 residues long. Germline V gene lookup returns CDR1 MDHEN and CDR2 SYDVKM. Trimming took 4 bases from V and 6 from J, leaving 11 bases between them.

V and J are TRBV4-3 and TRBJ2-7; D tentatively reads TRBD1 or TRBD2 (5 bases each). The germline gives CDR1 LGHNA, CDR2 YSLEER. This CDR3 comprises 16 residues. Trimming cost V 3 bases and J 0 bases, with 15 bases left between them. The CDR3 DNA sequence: TGCGCCAGCAGCCAGGACGGGGCGGCCAGCTCCTACGAGCAGTACTTC. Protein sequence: CASSQDGAASSYEQYF.

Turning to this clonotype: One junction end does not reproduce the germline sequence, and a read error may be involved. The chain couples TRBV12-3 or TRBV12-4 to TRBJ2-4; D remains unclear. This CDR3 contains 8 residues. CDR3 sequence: CASSYRDF. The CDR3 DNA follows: TGTGCCAGCAGTTACCGGGACTTC.

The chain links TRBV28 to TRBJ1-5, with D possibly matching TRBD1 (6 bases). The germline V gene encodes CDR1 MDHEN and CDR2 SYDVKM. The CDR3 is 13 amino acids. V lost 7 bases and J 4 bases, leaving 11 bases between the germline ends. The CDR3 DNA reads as TGTGCCAGCACTCGGGACACTAATCAGCCCCAGCATTTT. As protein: CASTRDTNQPQHF.

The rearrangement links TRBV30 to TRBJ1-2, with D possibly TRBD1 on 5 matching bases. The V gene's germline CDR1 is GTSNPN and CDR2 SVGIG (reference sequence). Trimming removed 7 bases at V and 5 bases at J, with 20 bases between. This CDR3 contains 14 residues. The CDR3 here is CAYSGTYIRYGYTF. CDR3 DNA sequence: TGTGCCTACTCCGGGACCTATATTAGATATGGCTACACCTTC.

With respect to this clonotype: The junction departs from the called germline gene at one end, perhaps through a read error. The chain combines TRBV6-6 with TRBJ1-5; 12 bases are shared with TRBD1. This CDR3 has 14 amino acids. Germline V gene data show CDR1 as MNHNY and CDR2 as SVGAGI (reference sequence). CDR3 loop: CASGTGGSNHPQHF. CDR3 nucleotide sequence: TGTGCCAGCGGGACAGGGGGCAGCAATCATCCCCAGCATTTT.

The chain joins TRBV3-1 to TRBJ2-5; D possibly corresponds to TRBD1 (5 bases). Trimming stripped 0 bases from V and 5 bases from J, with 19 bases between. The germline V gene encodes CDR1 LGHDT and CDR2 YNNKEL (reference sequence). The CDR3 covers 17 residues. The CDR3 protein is CASSQDLGRAVRETQYF. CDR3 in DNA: TGTGCCAGCAGCCAAGATCTGGGCAGGGCAGTTCGGGAGACCCAGTACTTC.

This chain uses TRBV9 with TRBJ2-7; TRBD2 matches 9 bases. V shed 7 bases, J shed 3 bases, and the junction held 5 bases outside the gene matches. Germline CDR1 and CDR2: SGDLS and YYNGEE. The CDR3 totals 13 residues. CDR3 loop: CASSRSGGYEQYF. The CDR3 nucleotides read TGTGCCAGCTCCCGTAGCGGGGGCTACGAGCAGTACTTC.

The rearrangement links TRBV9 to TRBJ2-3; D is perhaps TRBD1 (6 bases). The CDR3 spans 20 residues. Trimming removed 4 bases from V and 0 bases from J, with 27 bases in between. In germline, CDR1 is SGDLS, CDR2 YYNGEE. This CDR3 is CASSQTVLLRGRGSTDTQYF. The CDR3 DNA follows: TGTGCCAGCAGCCAGACGGTCTTACTCAGGGGTCGAGGGAGCACAGATACGCAGTATTTT.

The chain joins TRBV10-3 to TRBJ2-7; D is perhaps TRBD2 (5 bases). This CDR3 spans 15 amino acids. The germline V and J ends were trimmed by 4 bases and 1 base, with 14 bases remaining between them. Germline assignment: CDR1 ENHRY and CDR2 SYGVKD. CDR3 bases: TGTGCCATCAGTGGAGGGCAGAGGGATTCCTACGAGCAGTACTTC. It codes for CAISGGQRDSYEQYF.

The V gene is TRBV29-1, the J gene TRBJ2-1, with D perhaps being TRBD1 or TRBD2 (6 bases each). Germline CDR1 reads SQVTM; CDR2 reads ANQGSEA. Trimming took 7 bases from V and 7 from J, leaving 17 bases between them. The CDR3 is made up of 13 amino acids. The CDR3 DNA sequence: TGCAGCGGCACCTGGGGGGCCAGGAATGAGCAGTTCTTC. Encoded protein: CSGTWGARNEQFF.

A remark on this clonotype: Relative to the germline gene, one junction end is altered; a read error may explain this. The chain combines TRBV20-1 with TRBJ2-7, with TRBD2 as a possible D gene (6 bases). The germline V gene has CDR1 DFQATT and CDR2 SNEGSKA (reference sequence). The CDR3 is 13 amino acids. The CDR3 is CRARAGGTYEQYF. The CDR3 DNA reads TGCAGGGCTAGAGCGGGCGGCACCTACGAGCAGTACTTC.

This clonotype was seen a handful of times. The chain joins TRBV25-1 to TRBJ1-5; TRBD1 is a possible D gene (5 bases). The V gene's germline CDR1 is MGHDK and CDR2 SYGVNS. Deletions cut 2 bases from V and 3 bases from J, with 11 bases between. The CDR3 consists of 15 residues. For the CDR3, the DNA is TGTGCCAGCAGTGAAAGTAAGGGGCTCAATCAGCCCCAGCATTTT. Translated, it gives CASSESKGLNQPQHF.

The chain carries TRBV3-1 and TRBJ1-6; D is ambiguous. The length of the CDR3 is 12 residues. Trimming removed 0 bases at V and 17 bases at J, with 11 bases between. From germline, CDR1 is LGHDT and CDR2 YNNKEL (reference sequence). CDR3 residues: CASSQDRIMFHF. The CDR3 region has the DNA TGTGCCAGCAGCCAAGATCGTATTATGTTCCACTTT.